This T cell receptor beta chain was found in a study of technical replicates of blood from several donors. TCRdb keeps only in-frame clones here, not all; method: immunoSEQ multiplex PCR. The sample includes roughly 80,000 clones, roughly 96% of them seen just once. The CDR3 sequence is 13 residues long. CDR1 is SEHNR and CDR2 is FQNEAQ in the germline V gene (reference sequence). Trimming shortened V by 2 bases and J by 2 bases, and 6 bases separated the two germline ends. Sequencing was done on a sample of T cells isolated from PBMCs. This receptor was taken from a human donor in good health. The chain uses TRBV7-9 and TRBJ1-2; D gene unclear. The CDR3 sequence is CASSLWQNYGYTF. The CDR3 region has the DNA TGTGCCAGCAGCTTATGGCAGAACTATGGCTACACCTTC.